Each of the 5 T cell receptor beta chains below was sequenced from the same sample in a study of T cells in Graves' hyperthyroidism and ophthalmopathy. Amplified TCR beta CDR3 regions came from RNA transcripts. In the first-round RT-PCR of the TCR CDR3, the HTBI primer set was used. Each CDR3 protein gets one entry after TCRdb re-called the multiplex PCR reads with MiXCR. This sample carries hundreds of thousands of distinct CDR3 sequences, roughly a quarter of them seen once, and the ten largest clones take 11%. The sample comprised blood. The receptors were sampled from a young woman with Graves' ophthalmopathy.

This clonotype showed up just a few times. This chain joins TRBV7-2 and TRBJ1-2; D possibly corresponds to TRBD1 (5 bases). Germline V gene data show CDR1 as SGHTA and CDR2 as FQGNSA. The CDR3 sequence is 14 residues long. V was pared by 3 bases and J by 4 bases, with 12 bases between. CDR3 coding DNA: TGTGCCAGCAGCTTGAGGACAAATAGCTATGGCTACACCTTC. The encoded protein is CASSLRTNSYGYTF.

This clonotype turned up a few times. A much larger clone sits a single nucleotide away, making a read error possible. J is TRBJ2-5 and V is TRBV7-9; D is possibly TRBD2 (5 bases). Germline loops: CDR1 SEHNR, CDR2 FQNEAQ (reference sequence). The CDR3 runs 14 residues. Trimming took off 1 base at V and 4 bases at J, with 10 bases between the two ends. The DNA of the CDR3 is TGTGCCAGCAGCTTAGGAGCGGTACGAGAGACCCAGTACTTC. This translates into CASSLGAVRETQYF.

The chain recombines TRBV12-3 or TRBV12-4 with TRBJ1-2; D gene ambiguous. The CDR3 is made up of 15 amino acids. Trimming removed 1 base at V and 5 bases at J, with 14 bases between. The CDR3 nucleotides read TGTGCCAGCAGTTTAGACCGGGGTAACCTATATGGCTACACCTTC. Translation: CASSLDRGNLYGYTF.

This clonotype was counted many times. V is TRBV6-5 and J is TRBJ1-2; D gene ambiguous. CDR1 and CDR2 from the germline V gene are MNHEY and SVGAGI. Trimming pared 5 bases from V and 0 bases from J, leaving 7 bases between. The CDR3 is made up of 13 amino acids. CDR3 bases: TGTGCCAGCAGTACAGAAGCTAACTATGGCTACACCTTC. Protein product: CASSTEANYGYTF.

The chain has TRBV5-6 and TRBJ1-2, with a possible D match to TRBD1 (5 bases). Germline V lookup: CDR1 SGHDT, CDR2 YYEEEE. This CDR3 contains 14 residues. Trimming stripped 2 bases from V and 8 bases from J, with 16 bases between. CDR3 region: CASSFRGQGIGYTF. As DNA, the CDR3 is TGTGCCAGCAGCTTCCGCGGACAAGGGATCGGCTACACCTTC.